Given below is one T cell receptor (beta chain) in context. What it recognizes is unknown. These data originate in a study of cytomegalovirus exposure and HLA in healthy donors. Study-wide results and caveats: Cytomegalovirus-associated status was assigned to about 160 TCR beta chains.

The PCR contained 60 Vbeta and 13 Jbeta primers. Measured with immunoSEQ multiplex PCR; TCRdb has only the in-frame clones, and not every one. The profile shows some 30,000 clones, about 87% of them singletons. With V trimmed by 2 bases and J by 8 bases, 13 bases remained unmatched. The CDR3 has 16 amino acids. The V gene's germline CDR1 is PRHDT and CDR2 FYEKMQ (reference sequence). The chain recombines TRBV13 with TRBJ1-2, with TRBD1 matching over 8 bases. This receptor was taken from a boy aged 10-17 years in good health and CMV-seronegative. Sequenced input: PBMCs. The CDR3 here is CASSLPHRGQAGGYTF. CDR3 nucleotides: TGTGCCAGCAGCTTACCCCACAGGGGACAGGCAGGGGGCTACACCTTC.